Following are 26 T cell receptor beta chains from one sample sequenced in a study of response to subunit inactivated influenza vaccine. TCRdb re-derived calls from the RT-PCR reads in MiXCR, one entry per CDR3 protein. Seen here are 590,000 or so distinct CDR3 sequences, 12% to 15% observed once, and the top ten hold roughly 7.6%. Sequencing used PBMCs from blood, obtained roughly 2 weeks before vaccination. The receptor set was obtained from a man aged 50 or older who received an inactivated influenza vaccine.

The chain carries TRBV7-9 and TRBJ2-5; either TRBD1 or TRBD2 may supply D (6 bases each). The CDR3 runs 15 residues. The V gene's germline CDR1 is SEHNR and CDR2 FQNEAQ (reference sequence). Trimming shortened V by 4 bases and J by 1 base, and 13 bases separated the two germline ends. This CDR3 reads CASSSPRGLQETQYF. CDR3 sequence (DNA): TGTGCCAGCAGCTCCCCCCGGGGGCTCCAAGAGACCCAGTACTTC.

The chain joins TRBV20-1 to TRBJ2-4; D possibly corresponds to TRBD2 (7 bases). V was trimmed by 6 bases and J by 8 bases, leaving 17 bases between them. Germline lookup yields CDR1 DFQATT and CDR2 SNEGSKA (reference sequence). The CDR3 covers 13 residues. The CDR3 DNA reads as TGCAGTGCCAGAAGGGGGGGGGATTACATTCAGTACTTC. Translating gives CSARRGGDYIQYF.

This chain connects TRBV10-3 to TRBJ2-5; 11 bases are shared with TRBD2. CDR1 is ENHRY and CDR2 is SYGVKD in the germline V gene. CDR3 length equals 15 residues. V was pared by 5 bases and J by 1 base, with 3 bases of the junction left unmatched. The CDR3 is CAISQTSGTQETQYF. Here the CDR3 DNA reads TGTGCCATCAGTCAGACTAGCGGGACCCAAGAGACCCAGTACTTC.

This clonotype was counted at least ten times. V is TRBV9 and J is TRBJ2-5, with D perhaps TRBD2 (5 bases). The V and J ends lost 3 bases and 9 bases respectively, with 21 bases between them. This CDR3 has 15 amino acids. Germline V lookup: CDR1 SGDLS, CDR2 YYNGEE. CDR3: CASSESAWQTEAQYF. The CDR3 coding sequence is TGTGCCAGCAGCGAATCCGCGTGGCAGACGGAGGCCCAGTACTTC.

This sequence joins TRBV4-1 and TRBJ2-7; 9 bases map to TRBD1. The germline CDR1 and CDR2 sequences are MGHRA and YSYEKL. Trimming at V came to 3 bases and at J to 3 bases, leaving 6 bases not matched to a gene. CDR3 size: 15 residues. The CDR3: CASSHRWTGDYEQYF. DNA for the CDR3: TGCGCCAGCAGCCACCGGTGGACAGGGGACTACGAGCAGTACTTC.

This clonotype was detected only a few times. J is TRBJ2-5 and V is TRBV2; D possibly corresponds to TRBD2 (6 bases). CDR1 is SNHLY, CDR2 FYNNEI, per germline. The ends were cut back, 1 base at V and 4 bases at J, with 10 bases in the middle. The length of the CDR3 is 14 residues. The CDR3 sequence: CASSEGRGPETQYF. The CDR3 DNA reads TGTGCCAGCAGTGAAGGGAGGGGCCCAGAGACCCAGTACTTC.

J is TRBJ2-1 and V is TRBV20-1, with 9 bases identical to TRBD2. With V trimmed by 0 bases and J by 12 bases, 9 bases remained unmatched. The CDR3 is made up of 14 amino acids. CDR1 is DFQATT and CDR2 is SNEGSKA in the germline V gene (reference sequence). CDR3 protein: CSARDSTSGRGQFF. The CDR3 coding sequence is TGCAGTGCTAGAGATTCGACTAGCGGTAGAGGGCAGTTCTTC.

This clonotype has just a few counts. V gene TRBV12-3 or TRBV12-4 combines with J gene TRBJ2-7; tentative D call: TRBD1 (5 bases). The CDR3 is 16 amino acids. With 5 bases removed from V and 2 bases from J, the gap between germline ends came to 19 bases. Here the CDR3 DNA reads TGTGCCAGCAGTCTAACGATGACAGCAACAACCTACGAGCAGTACTTC. It translates to CASSLTMTATTYEQYF.

The rearrangement uses TRBV27 and TRBJ2-7; a possible D gene is TRBD2 (5 bases). Germline V lookup: CDR1 MNHEY, CDR2 SMNVEV (reference sequence). Trimming cost V 10 bases and J 1 base, with 32 bases left between them. This CDR3 region has 19 residues. CDR3 protein: CANHPLFWGVLMRSYEQYF. In DNA, the CDR3 is TGTGCCAATCACCCTCTGTTTTGGGGAGTTTTAATGAGATCCTACGAGCAGTACTTC.

The genes are TRBV28 and TRBJ2-7; D unresolved. The germline V gene has CDR1 MDHEN and CDR2 SYDVKM. The CDR3 consists of 13 residues. The ends were cut back, 5 bases at V and 0 bases at J, with 8 bases in the middle. In DNA, the CDR3 is TGTGCCAGCAGTGAAACCCCCTCCTACGAGCAGTACTTC. It codes for CASSETPSYEQYF.

In its sample, this clonotype was seen many times. The rearrangement uses TRBV11-2 and TRBJ2-1, with 8 bases that match TRBD1. CDR3 size: 16 residues. The germline V gene encodes CDR1 SGHAT and CDR2 FQNNGV. V was pared by 1 base and J by 0 bases, with 2 bases of the junction left unmatched. The CDR3 nucleotides are TGTGCCAGCAGCTTAGTCGGGACAGGCTCCTACAATGAGCAGTTCTTC. This translates into CASSLVGTGSYNEQFF.

The chain is built from TRBV3-1 and TRBJ2-7, with D hard to call. The germline gives CDR1 LGHDT, CDR2 YNNKEL (reference sequence). The CDR3 contains 15 residues. Trimming removed 4 bases from V and 5 bases from J, with 18 bases in between. The CDR3 is CASSRMAAASDEQYF. The CDR3 coding sequence is TGTGCCAGCAGCCGAATGGCTGCTGCGTCTGACGAGCAGTACTTC.

There are many counts of this clonotype. The chain has TRBV4-2 and TRBJ1-2; D is unresolved. Trimming pared 1 base from V and 2 bases from J, leaving 5 bases between. The CDR3 is made up of 13 amino acids. CDR1 is LGHNA, CDR2 YNFKEQ, per germline. CDR3 bases: TGTGCCAGCAGCCAAGGGCCCAACTATGGCTACACCTTC. It translates to CASSQGPNYGYTF.

The genes are TRBV4-3 and TRBJ2-5, with TRBD2 as a possible D gene (5 bases). V was trimmed by 0 bases and J by 5 bases, leaving 13 bases between them. CDR1 is LGHNA, CDR2 YSLEER, per germline. This CDR3 has 15 amino acids. Here the CDR3 DNA reads TGCGCCAGCAGCCAAGACCTGAACACGGGGGAGACCCAGTACTTC. Protein: CASSQDLNTGETQYF.

The chain has TRBV12-3 or TRBV12-4 and TRBJ2-5; TRBD2 agrees at 8 bases. This CDR3 has 15 amino acids. V shed 5 bases and J 6 bases; nucleotides not matched to a gene: 11. Written as DNA, the CDR3 is TGTGCCAGCAGTCCGAGCGGGAGCTCTCGGCAGACCCAGTACTTC. It encodes CASSPSGSSRQTQYF.

The chain links TRBV6-1 to TRBJ1-1, with a tentative D call TRBD1 (5 bases). The CDR3 is 14 amino acids. Trimming took 6 bases from V and 11 from J, leaving 22 bases between them. The germline gives CDR1 MNHNS, CDR2 SASEGT. CDR3 in amino acids: CASRPPGARRGAFF. CDR3 nucleotide sequence: TGTGCCAGCAGACCGCCCGGGGCCAGACGGGGGGCTTTCTTT.

This chain's CDR3 is CASSLVGQGLETQYF. In DNA form, the CDR3 reads TGTGCCAGCAGCTTAGTTGGACAGGGGTTGGAGACCCAGTACTTC. The chain couples TRBV7-2 to TRBJ2-5; 9 nucleotides agree with TRBD1. Germline V CDR1 and CDR2: SGHTA, FQGNSA. The CDR3 is 15 amino acids. V shed 1 base and J 5 bases; nucleotides not matched to a gene: 5.

In this sample, this clonotype turned up a few times. This chain joins TRBV6-2 or TRBV6-3 and TRBJ2-1; TRBD2 aligns across 7 bases. Germline CDR1 reads MNHEY; CDR2 reads SVGEGT. J was trimmed by 10 bases and V by 4 bases; bases with no gene match: 13. The CDR3 runs to 15 residues. CDR3 sequence reads: CASSLSGGRLREQFF. CDR3 nucleotide sequence: TGTGCCAGCAGTTTATCGGGGGGTCGACTTCGGGAGCAGTTCTTC.

This clonotype occurred many times. Written as DNA, the CDR3 is TGCGCCAGCAGCTTGTGGGGCAGGGAAGTGGGTCAGCCCCAGCATTTT. Its protein is CASSLWGREVGQPQHF. The chain combines TRBV5-1 with TRBJ1-5; D might be TRBD1 (5 bases). The length of the CDR3 is 16 residues. The V and J ends lost 1 base and 6 bases respectively, with 17 bases between them. Germline V gene sequence: CDR1 SGHRS, CDR2 YFSETQ.

This clonotype came up a few times. This rearrangement joins TRBV5-1 to TRBJ1-1; unclear D gene. CDR3 size: 13 residues. Per germline, CDR1 SGHRS and CDR2 YFSETQ. With 4 bases removed from V and 5 bases from J, the gap between germline ends came to 12 bases. The CDR3 DNA reads as TGCGCCAGCAGCCTCCATGATTCGACTGAAGCTTTCTTT. Translated: CASSLHDSTEAFF.

This clonotype was counted a few times. The rearrangement links TRBV5-1 to TRBJ2-1; D is perhaps TRBD1 (5 bases). Trimming removed 4 bases at V and 7 bases at J, with 27 bases between. This CDR3 has 18 amino acids. The germline CDR1 and CDR2 sequences are SGHRS and YFSETQ. The CDR3 loop reads CASSDSQTPRQAGNEQFF. DNA for the CDR3: TGCGCCAGCAGCGATTCACAGACACCCAGACAAGCAGGGAATGAGCAGTTCTTC.

The chain joins TRBV29-1 to TRBJ2-5; D gene uncertain. The CDR3 spans 11 residues. V was trimmed by 6 bases and J by 4 bases, leaving 9 bases between them. Germline assignment: CDR1 SQVTM and CDR2 ANQGSEA. CDR3: CSVDTLETQYF. DNA of the CDR3: TGCAGCGTCGACACCCTAGAGACCCAGTACTTC.

This clonotype showed up just a few times. V usage is TRBV5-1 and J usage is TRBJ2-5, with a possible D match to TRBD2 (6 bases). From germline, CDR1 is SGHRS and CDR2 YFSETQ. CDR3 length: 15 amino acids. The V end was cut by 3 bases, the J end by 4 bases, with 16 bases between. The CDR3 region is CASSSGSSLGETQYF. The CDR3 DNA reads TGCGCCAGCAGCTCCGGGAGCTCGTTGGGAGAGACCCAGTACTTC.

This clonotype was seen a handful of times. The V call is TRBV2, the J call TRBJ1-2, with D maybe TRBD1 (6 bases). Trimming removed 8 bases from V and 8 bases from J, with 9 bases in between. CDR1 is SNHLY and CDR2 is FYNNEI in the germline V gene. The CDR3 sequence is 10 residues long. For the CDR3, the DNA is TGTGCCAGCTACAGGGACGGCTACACCTTC. Translated: CASYRDGYTF. The variable domain in full, with the rest retrieved from reference TRBV2 and TRBJ1-2, is EPEVTQTPSHQVTQMGQEVILRCVPISNHLYFYWYRQILGQKVEFLVSFYNNEISEKSEIFDDQFSVERPDGSNFTLKIRSTKLEDSAMYFCASYRDGYTFGSGTRLTVV.

This clonotype was recorded at least ten times. The DNA of the CDR3 is TGCGCCAGCAGCCAAGATAGAACGGGTGCCTACAATGAGCAGTTCTTC. Encoded protein: CASSQDRTGAYNEQFF. The gene calls are TRBV4-3 and TRBJ2-1; D gene ambiguous. The CDR3 runs 16 residues. Germline CDR1 reads LGHNA; CDR2 reads YSLEER. V dropped 0 bases and J dropped 2 bases, with 11 bases sitting between them.

This clonotype was detected only a few times. J is TRBJ2-5 and V is TRBV7-2, with D possibly being TRBD1 or TRBD2 (5 bases each). This CDR3 comprises 14 residues. Germline V gene lookup returns CDR1 SGHTA and CDR2 FQGNSA. V shed 4 bases and J shed 2 bases, with 11 bases lying between them. CDR3 sequence reads: CASSSGTRQETQYF. In nucleotides, the CDR3 is TGTGCCAGCAGCTCCGGGACCCGGCAAGAGACCCAGTACTTC. Based on the CDR3 plus reference TRBV7-2 and TRBJ2-5, the full variable domain is GAGVSQSPSNKVTEKGKDVELRCDPISGHTALYWYRQSLGQGLEFLIYFQGNSAPDKSGLPSDRFSAERTGGSVSTLTIQRTQQEDSAVYLCASSSGTRQETQYFGPGTRLLVL.